These 10 T cell receptor beta chains were all obtained from the same sample, sequenced in a study of T cells in Graves' hyperthyroidism and ophthalmopathy. Amplified regions were TCR beta CDR3 sequences from RNA transcripts. Researchers ran a first-round RT-PCR on the TCR CDR3 using the HTBI primer set. TCRdb itself ran the multiplex PCR reads through MiXCR, one entry per CDR3 protein. The sample yields hundreds of thousands of distinct CDR3 sequences, about 14% seen once. Input material: blood. These TCRs come from a man between 18 and 35 years old with Graves' ophthalmopathy.

At least ten counts were recorded for this clonotype. The rearrangement links TRBV29-1 to TRBJ1-1; D ambiguous. The ends were cut back, 2 bases at V and 10 bases at J, with 11 bases in the middle. Per germline, CDR1 SQVTM and CDR2 ANQGSEA. The CDR3 extends over 11 amino acids. The DNA of the CDR3 is TGCAGCGTTGAAAAGCCTGGCGGAGCTTTCTTT. Its translation is CSVEKPGGAFF.

With regard to this clonotype: Just one base apart from a much larger clone, this may be a read error. This rearrangement joins TRBV7-3 to TRBJ1-6, with 8 positions matching TRBD1. The CDR3 contains 14 residues. CDR1 SGHTA and CDR2 FQGTGA come from the germline V gene. This CDR3 is CANSLSGGYSPLHF. As DNA, the CDR3 is TGTGCCAACAGCTTATCAGGGGGCTATTCACCCCTCCACTTT.

The rearrangement joins TRBV3-1 to TRBJ1-2, with 10 bases identical to TRBD1. Per germline, CDR1 LGHDT and CDR2 YNNKEL (reference sequence). This CDR3 region has 15 residues. J lost 3 bases, V lost 1 base, and 2 bases had no gene match. CDR3 nucleotides: TGTGCCAGCAGCCAAGGGGACAGGGGCGACTATGGCTACACCTTC. Translated, it gives CASSQGDRGDYGYTF.

To note about this clonotype: This may arise from a read error, as a much more abundant clone is one base away. This chain connects TRBV24-1 to TRBJ2-2; D may be TRBD1 (7 bases). The germline gives CDR1 KGHDR, CDR2 SFDVKD. The CDR3 covers 15 residues. The ends were cut back, 8 bases at V and 4 bases at J, with 16 bases in the middle. Here the CDR3 DNA reads TGTGCCACCATGACAGGGCAGGGAGGCACCGGGGAGCTGTTTTTT. Translated, it gives CATMTGQGGTGELFF.

There are many counts of this clonotype. This sequence joins TRBV29-1 and TRBJ2-5; D gene unclear. Germline V lookup: CDR1 SQVTM, CDR2 ANQGSEA. V was clipped by 5 bases and J by 4 bases, with 14 bases between them. There are 13 residues in the CDR3. This CDR3 reads CSVLVGVRETQYF. The DNA of the CDR3 is TGCAGCGTTCTTGTTGGTGTTCGAGAGACCCAGTACTTC.

This clonotype was counted only a few times. The chain joins TRBV27 to TRBJ1-6; D is perhaps TRBD1 (6 bases). Per the germline V gene, CDR1 is MNHEY and CDR2 is SMNVEV (reference sequence). The V end lost 3 bases, the J end lost 6 bases, and 30 bases lay between the germline ends. This CDR3 has 21 amino acids. The CDR3 region is CASSLEFRDRLTDRGNSPLHF. Here the CDR3 DNA reads TGTGCCAGCAGTTTGGAATTCAGAGACAGGTTAACTGATAGGGGTAATTCACCCCTCCACTTT.

There are many counts of this clonotype. The chain links TRBV9 to TRBJ1-2; the D is unclear. V lost 5 bases to trimming and J lost 0 bases, with 20 bases between them. This CDR3 contains 17 residues. Per germline, CDR1 SGDLS and CDR2 YYNGEE. For the CDR3, the DNA is TGTGCCAGCAGGGGCTTGGGAGGGCCCTACCCTAACTATGGCTACACCTTC. It encodes CASRGLGGPYPNYGYTF.

Many counts were recorded for this clonotype. CDR3 in DNA: TGTGCCAGCTCACCGACTAGCGGGAAAAACATTCAGTACTTC. Amino acid sequence: CASSPTSGKNIQYF. The rearrangement links TRBV18 to TRBJ2-4; 10 bases align to TRBD2. V was clipped by 3 bases and J by 4 bases; unmatched bases: 0. Germline V gene data show CDR1 as KGHSH and CDR2 as LQKENI. The CDR3 has 14 residues.

This sequence joins TRBV6-1 and TRBJ2-7; 7 nucleotides agree with TRBD1. Germline V gene data show CDR1 as MNHNS and CDR2 as SASEGT. The CDR3 extends over 13 amino acids. The ends lost 8 bases at V and 4 bases at J; junction bases unmatched: 8. In nucleotides, the CDR3 is TGTGCCAGCTCCCAGACAGGGTGGTACGAGCAGTACTTC. The encoded protein is CASSQTGWYEQYF.

This clonotype was seen repeatedly, ten times or more. The chain recombines TRBV20-1 with TRBJ2-1; TRBD1 agrees at 8 bases. The trim removed 2 bases at V and 7 bases at J, leaving 7 bases unmatched. Looked up from germline, CDR1 is DFQATT and CDR2 is SNEGSKA (reference sequence). This CDR3 is 14 amino acids long. This CDR3 is CSARKAGGFNEQFF. CDR3 coding DNA: TGCAGTGCTAGAAAAGCAGGGGGCTTTAATGAGCAGTTCTTC.